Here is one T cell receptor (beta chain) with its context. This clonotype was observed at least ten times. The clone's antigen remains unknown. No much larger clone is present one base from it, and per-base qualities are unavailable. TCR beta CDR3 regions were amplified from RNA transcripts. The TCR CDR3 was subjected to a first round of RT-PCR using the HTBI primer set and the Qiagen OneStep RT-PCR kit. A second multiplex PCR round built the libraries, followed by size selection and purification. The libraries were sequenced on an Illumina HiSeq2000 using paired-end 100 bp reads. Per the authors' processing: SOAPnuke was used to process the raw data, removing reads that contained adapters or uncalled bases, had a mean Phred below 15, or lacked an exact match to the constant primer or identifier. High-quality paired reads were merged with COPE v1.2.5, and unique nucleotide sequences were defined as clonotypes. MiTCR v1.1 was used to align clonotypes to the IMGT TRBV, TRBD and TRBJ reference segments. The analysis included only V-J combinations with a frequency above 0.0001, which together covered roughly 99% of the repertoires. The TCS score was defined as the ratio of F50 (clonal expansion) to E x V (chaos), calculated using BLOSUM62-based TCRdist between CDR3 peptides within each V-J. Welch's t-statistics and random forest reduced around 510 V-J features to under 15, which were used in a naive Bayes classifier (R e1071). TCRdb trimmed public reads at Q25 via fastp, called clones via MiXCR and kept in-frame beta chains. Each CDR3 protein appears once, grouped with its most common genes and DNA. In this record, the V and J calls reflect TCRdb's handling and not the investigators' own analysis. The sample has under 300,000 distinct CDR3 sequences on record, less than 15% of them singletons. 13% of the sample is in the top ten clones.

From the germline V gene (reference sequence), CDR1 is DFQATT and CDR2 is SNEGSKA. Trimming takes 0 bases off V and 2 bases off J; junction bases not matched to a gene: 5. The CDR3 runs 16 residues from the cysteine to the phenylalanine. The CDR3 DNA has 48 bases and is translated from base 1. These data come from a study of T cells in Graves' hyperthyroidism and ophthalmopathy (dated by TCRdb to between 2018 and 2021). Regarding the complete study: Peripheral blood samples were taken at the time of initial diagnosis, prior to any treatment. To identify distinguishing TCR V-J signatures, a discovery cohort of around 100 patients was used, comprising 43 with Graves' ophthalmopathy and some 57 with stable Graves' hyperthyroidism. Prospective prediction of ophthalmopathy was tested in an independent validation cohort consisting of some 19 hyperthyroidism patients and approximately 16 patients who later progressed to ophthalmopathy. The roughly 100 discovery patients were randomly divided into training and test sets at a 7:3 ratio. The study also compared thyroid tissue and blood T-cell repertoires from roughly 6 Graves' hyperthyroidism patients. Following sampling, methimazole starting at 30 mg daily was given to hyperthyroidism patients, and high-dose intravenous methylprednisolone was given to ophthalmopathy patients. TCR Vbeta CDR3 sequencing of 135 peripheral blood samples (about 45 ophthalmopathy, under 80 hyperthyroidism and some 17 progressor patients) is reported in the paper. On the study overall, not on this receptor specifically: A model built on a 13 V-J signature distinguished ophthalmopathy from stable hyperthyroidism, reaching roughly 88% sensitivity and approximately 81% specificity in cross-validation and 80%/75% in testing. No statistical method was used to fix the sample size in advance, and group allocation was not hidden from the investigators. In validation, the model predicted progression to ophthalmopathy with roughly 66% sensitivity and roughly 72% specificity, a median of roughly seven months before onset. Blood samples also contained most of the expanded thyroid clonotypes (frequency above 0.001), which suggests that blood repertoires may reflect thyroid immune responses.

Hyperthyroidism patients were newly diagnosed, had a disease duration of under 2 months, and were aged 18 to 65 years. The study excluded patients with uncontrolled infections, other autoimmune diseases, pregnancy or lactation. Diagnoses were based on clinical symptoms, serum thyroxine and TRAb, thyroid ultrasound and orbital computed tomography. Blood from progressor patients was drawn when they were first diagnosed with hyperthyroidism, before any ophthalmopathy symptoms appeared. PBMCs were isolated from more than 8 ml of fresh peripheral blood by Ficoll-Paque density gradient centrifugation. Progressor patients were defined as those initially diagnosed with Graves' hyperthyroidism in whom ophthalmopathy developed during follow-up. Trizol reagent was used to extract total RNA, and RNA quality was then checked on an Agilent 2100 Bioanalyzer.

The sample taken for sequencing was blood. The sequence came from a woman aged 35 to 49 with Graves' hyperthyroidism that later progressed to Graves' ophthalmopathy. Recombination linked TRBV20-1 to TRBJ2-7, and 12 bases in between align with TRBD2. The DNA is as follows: TGCAGTGCTAGAGATGTGCTAGCGGGAGGGCCCTACGAGCAGTACTTC. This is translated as CSARDVLAGGPYEQYF.